This passage covers 21 T cell receptor beta chains from one sample sequenced in a study of blood T cells in healthy people across ages. The use of a sample-barcoded 5' primer and a J-beta primer mix characterized a second PCR of about 6 to 12 cycles. From the 5' RACE reads, TCRdb called clonotypes with MiXCR, one entry per CDR3 protein. The sample lists about 930,000 distinct CDR3 sequences; under 35% were seen once. These data were also filed under a second study, of T cells of mothers and their children.

Sequencing input: blood. These receptors originate from a woman aged 40 to 50 in good health.

The V gene is TRBV4-1, the J gene TRBJ2-1, with a tentative D call TRBD2 (5 bases). The CDR3 is 17 residues long. Trimming removed 1 base at V and 0 bases at J, with 13 bases between. Looked up from germline, CDR1 is MGHRA and CDR2 is YSYEKL. CDR3 sequence: CASSQVGGLSSYNEQFF. For the CDR3, the DNA is TGCGCCAGCAGCCAAGTAGGAGGACTCAGCTCCTACAATGAGCAGTTCTTC.

This clonotype came up a few times. The CDR3 sequence is CASSVTRDGQNTGELFF. CDR3 nucleotide sequence: TGTGCCAGCAGTGTAACTAGGGACGGGCAAAACACCGGGGAGCTGTTTTTT. The rearrangement uses TRBV2 and TRBJ2-2, with D perhaps matching TRBD1 or TRBD2 (5 bases each). CDR3 size: 17 residues. Germline CDR1 reads SNHLY; CDR2 reads FYNNEI. V lost 4 bases, J lost 2 bases, and 17 bases lay in between.

Regarding this clonotype: Compared with germline, one end of the junction differs, possibly owing to a read error. The V and J genes are TRBV7-2 and TRBJ2-7; a possible D gene is TRBD1 (5 bases). CDR3 size: 12 residues. The germline V gene has CDR1 SGHTA and CDR2 FQGNSA. CDR3 in DNA: TGTGCCAGCAGAGACAGCTCCTACGAGCAGGACTTC. Translation gives CASRDSSYEQDF.

The chain combines TRBV28 with TRBJ1-5; TRBD1 aligns across 7 bases. Per the germline V gene, CDR1 is MDHEN and CDR2 is SYDVKM. Unmatched junction bases numbered 5, after V lost 5 bases and J lost 1 base. The CDR3 covers 15 residues. The CDR3 loop is CASSPYRGSNQPQHF. The CDR3 coding sequence is TGTGCCAGCAGTCCGTACAGGGGAAGCAATCAGCCCCAGCATTTT.

The sample holds one count of this clonotype. At one of its ends the junction is not consistent with the germline gene, which may arise from a read error. The chain carries TRBV2 and TRBJ2-7; no clear D. The CDR3 length is 12 residues. Germline-derived CDR1 and CDR2 are SNHLY and FYNNEI. In DNA, the CDR3 is TGTGCCAGCAGCTCAGATAACTACGAGCGGTACTTC. It yields the protein CASSSDNYERYF.

V usage is TRBV20-1 and J usage is TRBJ1-2; a weak D match, TRBD1 (6 bases). Germline V gene sequence: CDR1 DFQATT, CDR2 SNEGSKA (reference sequence). With 2 bases removed from V and 2 bases from J, the gap between germline ends came to 12 bases. The CDR3 spans 14 residues. CDR3 bases: TGCAGTGCTAGAATGCAGGGGAGGAACTATGGCTACACCTTC. As protein: CSARMQGRNYGYTF.

This clonotype has a count of ten or more. J is TRBJ2-7 and V is TRBV6-2 or TRBV6-3, with TRBD1 identical over 7 bases. CDR1 and CDR2 (germline): MNHEY, SVGEGT. The V segment lost 2 bases and the J segment 9 bases; nucleotides outside the gene matches: 22. This CDR3 region has 18 residues. The chain's CDR3 is CASSYGTVSRVSKPGQYF. The DNA for the CDR3 is TGTGCCAGCAGTTACGGGACAGTCTCACGCGTCTCCAAGCCGGGGCAGTACTTC.

This clonotype occurred many times. This chain joins TRBV12-3 or TRBV12-4 and TRBJ1-2, with unresolved D. This CDR3 spans 13 amino acids. With 3 bases removed from V and 5 bases from J, the gap between germline ends came to 10 bases. CDR3 coding DNA: TGTGCCAGCAGTTTTGGCGCGGGTTATGGCTACACCTTC. This sequence encodes CASSFGAGYGYTF.

This clonotype was counted a few times. The chain couples TRBV12-3 or TRBV12-4 to TRBJ2-1; 7 bases are shared with TRBD1. The V and J ends lost 5 bases and 9 bases, in that order; junction bases with no gene match: 4. The CDR3 spans 12 residues. CDR3 loop: CASSTDRVEQFF. The CDR3 DNA reads as TGTGCCAGCAGTACCGACAGGGTTGAGCAGTTCTTC.

This clonotype was seen repeatedly, ten times or more. The chain has TRBV29-1 and TRBJ1-1; D gene uncertain. The V gene's germline CDR1 is SQVTM and CDR2 ANQGSEA. V was trimmed by 2 bases and J by 10 bases, leaving 11 bases between them. The CDR3 has 11 amino acids. Here the CDR3 DNA reads TGCAGCGTTGAATGGGTTTCAGGAGCTTTCTTT. Encoded protein: CSVEWVSGAFF.

This clonotype was picked up one time. J is TRBJ2-1 and V is TRBV7-3; 11 nucleotides agree with TRBD1. Germline-derived CDR1 and CDR2 are SGHTA and FQGTGA. The V and J ends lost 5 bases and 7 bases, in that order; junction bases with no gene match: 7. The CDR3 is 15 amino acids. CDR3: CASSQDRGPHNEQFF. CDR3 sequence (DNA): TGTGCCAGCAGCCAGGACAGGGGGCCTCATAATGAGCAGTTCTTC.

V usage is TRBV2 and J usage is TRBJ2-5; 10 bases fit TRBD1. The DNA end is a closer match to TRBJ2-7, so the J assignment may be wrong. CDR1 is SNHLY and CDR2 is FYNNEI in the germline V gene. The CDR3 consists of 16 residues. As DNA, the CDR3 is TGTGCCAGCAGGGCTACCGGGACAGGGGCGTCCTACGAGCAGTACTTC. Translated: CASRATGTGASYEQYF.

Comments on this clonotype: A much larger clone differs from this one at a single base, so this may be a read error. V gene TRBV29-1 combines with J gene TRBJ1-2; D unresolved. The CDR3 runs 10 residues. Trimming shortened V by 7 bases and J by 8 bases, and 11 bases separated the two germline ends. Germline CDR1 and CDR2: SQVTM and ANQGSEA. The CDR3 reads CSGLAEGYTF. Here the CDR3 DNA reads TGCAGCGGATTGGCGGAGGGCTACACCTTC.

This clonotype was found once. A much more abundant neighbour one base away suggests this may be a read error. The V and J genes are TRBV11-1 and TRBJ2-5, with 8 bases that match TRBD2. V lost 5 bases and J lost 11; bases outside the gene matches: 13. The V gene's germline CDR1 is SGHAT and CDR2 FQDESV (reference sequence). There are 14 residues in the CDR3. The CDR3 protein is CASSRGGGRSEQYF. The CDR3 DNA reads TGTGCCAGCAGCCGGGGGGGCGGGAGGTCGGAGCAGTACTTC.

CDR3 residues: CASSLGTGISYEQYF. The CDR3 region has the DNA TGTGCCAGCAGCCTCGGGACAGGGATTTCCTACGAGCAGTACTTC. The chain couples TRBV5-4 to TRBJ2-7; 9 bases line up with TRBD1. Per the germline V gene, CDR1 is SGHNT and CDR2 is YYREEE (reference sequence). CDR3 length: 15 residues. V gave up 4 bases and J gave up 1 base; unmatched junction bases: 6.

This rearrangement joins TRBV20-1 to TRBJ2-1; 10 nucleotides match TRBD2. CDR1 DFQATT and CDR2 SNEGSKA come from the germline V gene (reference sequence). V was pared by 6 bases and J by 2 bases, with 7 bases of the junction left unmatched. The CDR3 length is 15 residues. The CDR3 region is CSAPSSGRAYNEQFF. DNA for the CDR3: TGCAGTGCCCCATCGAGCGGGAGGGCCTACAATGAGCAGTTCTTC.

This rearrangement joins TRBV25-1 to TRBJ2-1, with D possibly matching TRBD2 (5 bases). The V gene's germline CDR1 is MGHDK and CDR2 SYGVNS. With 6 bases removed from V and 8 bases from J, the gap between germline ends came to 20 bases. CDR3 size: 15 residues. The CDR3 nucleotides read TGTGCCAGCAGCCATGCGACGGGGAGCGGCCATGAGCAGTTCTTC. Residues: CASSHATGSGHEQFF.

This clonotype was picked up a small number of times. The chain carries TRBV20-1 and TRBJ1-5; D is unclear. The CDR3 runs 14 residues. V lost 1 base, J lost 1 base, and 8 bases lay in between. Per the germline V gene, CDR1 is DFQATT and CDR2 is SNEGSKA (reference sequence). CDR3 coding DNA: TGCAGTGCTAGAGTAGCGGCAAGCAATCAGCCCCAGCATTTT. This sequence encodes CSARVAASNQPQHF.

This clonotype occurred a few times. The genes are TRBV2 and TRBJ2-1, with D possibly TRBD2 on 6 matching bases. The CDR3 sequence is 10 residues long. V was pared by 8 bases and J by 12 bases, with 11 bases between. Germline CDR1 is SNHLY and CDR2 is FYNNEI. CDR3 sequence (DNA): TGTGCCAGCCTTCGGGACTTGCAGTTCTTC. Protein sequence: CASLRDLQFF.

In its sample, this clonotype was seen once. This chain joins TRBV6-4 and TRBJ2-3; tentative D call: TRBD1 (5 bases). The CDR3 covers 13 residues. Germline CDR1 is MRHNA and CDR2 is SNTAGT. The ends were cut back, 11 bases at V and 2 bases at J, with 14 bases in the middle. DNA of the CDR3: TGTGCCTCAGGGAAGGATTTCACAGATACGCAGTATTTT. Translation gives CASGKDFTDTQYF.

In its sample, this clonotype was seen many times. V usage is TRBV18 and J usage is TRBJ2-5; D remains unclear. Germline CDR1 and CDR2: KGHSH and LQKENI. Trimming pared 1 base from V and 3 bases from J, leaving 9 bases between. The CDR3 has 14 amino acids. This chain's CDR3 is CASSPRPAEETQYF. The CDR3 region has the DNA TGTGCCAGCTCACCACGCCCAGCCGAAGAGACCCAGTACTTC.